The 20 T cell receptor beta chains below come from one sample, sequenced in a study of beta chain features in type 1 diabetes. Every isolated RNA sample was fully reverse transcribed, so sequencing captured expressed TCRB transcripts. The data were produced by immunoSEQ multiplex PCR, yet TCRdb's version contains in-frame clones alone and is incomplete. The sample has 400,000 to 450,000 clones; over 11% are singletons. Sequencing used naive CD4+ T cells from blood. Receptors were obtained from a man aged 25 to 40 in good health.

The count of this clone is one. The chain employs TRBV2 and TRBJ2-7; 9 bases line up with TRBD1. J was trimmed by 5 bases and V by 6 bases; bases with no gene match: 5. The CDR3 runs to 13 residues. Germline CDR1 is SNHLY and CDR2 is FYNNEI. In nucleotides, the CDR3 is TGTGCCAGCAGCCGGACAGGGGACCACGAGCAGTACTTC. Translation gives CASSRTGDHEQYF. The variable domain in full, completed from reference TRBV2 and TRBJ2-7, reads EPEVTQTPSHQVTQMGQEVILRCVPISNHLYFYWYRQILGQKVEFLVSFYNNEISEKSEIFDDQFSVERPDGSNFTLKIRSTKLEDSAMYFCASSRTGDHEQYFGPGTRLTVT.

This clone was observed a handful of times. The chain carries TRBV2 and TRBJ1-4; D might be TRBD1 (6 bases). The V end lost 8 bases, the J end lost 10 bases, and 11 bases lay between the germline ends. The germline V gene has CDR1 SNHLY and CDR2 FYNNEI. The CDR3 is 11 amino acids. CDR3: CASWVGGKLFF. CDR3 in DNA: TGTGCCAGCTGGGTAGGGGGAAAACTGTTTTTT. Based on the CDR3 plus reference TRBV2 and TRBJ1-4, the full variable domain is EPEVTQTPSHQVTQMGQEVILRCVPISNHLYFYWYRQILGQKVEFLVSFYNNEISEKSEIFDDQFSVERPDGSNFTLKIRSTKLEDSAMYFCASWVGGKLFFGSGTQLSVL.

Only a few counts were recorded for this clone. V gene TRBV7-9 combines with J gene TRBJ2-1; no firm D call. CDR1 is SEHNR and CDR2 is FQNEAQ in the germline V gene (reference sequence). V was pared by 3 bases and J by 0 bases, with 6 bases between. The CDR3 spans 14 residues. DNA for the CDR3: TGTGCCAGCAGCTTCTATAGCTCCTACAATGAGCAGTTCTTC. Its translation is CASSFYSSYNEQFF.

The V gene is TRBV14, the J gene TRBJ2-2; D call uncertain. The germline V gene encodes CDR1 SGHDN and CDR2 FVKESK. The CDR3 contains 12 residues. Trimming pared 4 bases from V and 0 bases from J, leaving 0 bases between. The CDR3 coding sequence is TGTGCCAGCAGCCCGAACACCGGGGAGCTGTTTTTT. Protein sequence: CASSPNTGELFF. Together with reference TRBV14 and TRBJ2-2, the CDR3 gives the full variable domain: EAGVTQFPSHSVIEKGQTVTLRCDPISGHDNLYWYRRVMGKEIKFLLHFVKESKQDESGMPNNRFLAERTGGTYSTLKVQPAELEDSGVYFCASSPNTGELFFGEGSRLTVL.

The chain couples TRBV7-8 to TRBJ2-7; possibly TRBD1 for D (6 bases). Germline CDR1 SGHVS, CDR2 FQNEAQ. The CDR3 has 13 residues. Trimming took off 5 bases at V and 3 bases at J, with 11 bases between the two ends. CDR3 residues: CASSAIQGYEQYV. The CDR3 nucleotides read TGTGCCAGCAGCGCGATACAGGGCTACGAGCAGTACGTC.

Here the CDR3 reads CASSVDVSGGLVDTQYF. The CDR3 DNA follows: TGTGCCAGCAGCGTAGATGTTAGCGGGGGCCTCGTGGATACGCAGTATTTT. The chain carries TRBV9 and TRBJ2-3, with 9 bases identical to TRBD2. This CDR3 is 17 amino acids long. Germline V gene lookup returns CDR1 SGDLS and CDR2 YYNGEE. The V and J ends lost 0 bases and 6 bases, in that order; junction bases with no gene match: 11.

This clone occurred a few times. The rearrangement joins TRBV13 to TRBJ2-3; TRBD2 aligns across 7 bases. CDR3 length equals 17 residues. Trimming removed 5 bases from V and 5 bases from J; junction bases left unmatched: 16. Germline V gene sequence: CDR1 PRHDT, CDR2 FYEKMQ (reference sequence). Written as DNA, the CDR3 is TGTGCCAGCAGCAGACCTGGGGGAGGGCCTGTTCAAGATACGCAGTATTTT. Protein product: CASSRPGGGPVQDTQYF.

This clone occurred a few times. The gene calls are TRBV7-2 and TRBJ2-1; D is ambiguous. V was cut by 5 bases and J by 6 bases, with 17 bases left in between. Germline V gives CDR1 SGHTA, CDR2 FQGNSA. This CDR3 contains 15 residues. The CDR3 loop is CASSPGRALGNEQFF. The CDR3 nucleotides read TGTGCCAGCAGCCCCGGCCGGGCCTTGGGCAATGAGCAGTTCTTC. The variable domain in full, with the rest retrieved from reference TRBV7-2 and TRBJ2-1, is GAGVSQSPSNKVTEKGKDVELRCDPISGHTALYWYRQSLGQGLEFLIYFQGNSAPDKSGLPSDRFSAERTGGSVSTLTIQRTQQEDSAVYLCASSPGRALGNEQFFGPGTRLTVL.

The J gene is TRBJ2-2, the V gene TRBV7-3, with D maybe TRBD2 (5 bases). Trimming took off 0 bases at V and 6 bases at J, with 11 bases between the two ends. The CDR3 length is 15 residues. Germline V lookup: CDR1 SGHTA, CDR2 FQGTGA. CDR3 sequence: CASSLTGLRAGELFF. The CDR3 DNA reads as TGTGCCAGCAGCTTAACAGGGTTGCGGGCCGGGGAGCTGTTTTTT.

The chain couples TRBV5-1 to TRBJ2-5; tentatively, D is TRBD1 (6 bases). CDR1 and CDR2 from the germline V gene are SGHRS and YFSETQ. The CDR3 length is 13 residues. The germline V and J ends were trimmed by 5 bases and 2 bases, with 10 bases remaining between them. Here the CDR3 DNA reads TGCGCCAGCAGTGGGACACAGCAAGAGACCCAGTACTTC. It is translated as CASSGTQQETQYF.

Worth noting for this clone: At one end, the junction sequence differs from germline, possibly due to a read error. Other DNA variants within this sample encode the same CDR3. This chain joins TRBV7-7 and TRBJ2-3; 12 positions agree with TRBD2. The CDR3 has 15 amino acids. Looked up from germline, CDR1 is SSHAT and CDR2 is FNYEAQ (reference sequence). CDR3 sequence: CASSSGLAGTDTQYF. CDR3 coding DNA: TGTGCTAGCAGCTCCGGACTAGCGGGAACAGATACGCAGTATTTT.

This sequence joins TRBV4-3 and TRBJ2-5; D unresolved. Germline CDR1 LGHNA, CDR2 YSLEER. CDR3 length: 13 residues. V lost 0 bases to trimming and J lost 4 bases, with 6 bases between them. The CDR3 spells CASSQDFRETQYF. In nucleotides, the CDR3 is TGCGCCAGCAGCCAAGATTTCAGAGAGACCCAGTACTTC.

The genes are TRBV11-2 and TRBJ2-7; D possibly corresponds to TRBD1 (6 bases). CDR1 is SGHAT and CDR2 is FQNNGV in the germline V gene. Trimming removed 10 bases at V and 7 bases at J, with 14 bases between. The CDR3 length is 11 residues. Here the CDR3 DNA reads TGTGCCACCATTACAGGGCAAGAGCAGTACTTC. As protein: CATITGQEQYF.

This clone was counted a few times. The V gene is TRBV6-5, the J gene TRBJ1-1; D is unresolved. V gave up 0 bases and J gave up 1 base, with 9 bases separating them. The CDR3 extends over 15 amino acids. CDR1 MNHEY and CDR2 SVGAGI come from the germline V gene. CDR3 in amino acids: CASSYSTATNTEAFF. The CDR3, as DNA: TGTGCCAGCAGTTACTCTACAGCTACGAACACTGAAGCTTTCTTT.

The chain recombines TRBV30 with TRBJ2-1; D uncertain. Germline V CDR1 and CDR2: GTSNPN, SVGIG (reference sequence). Trimming took 3 bases from V and 2 from J, leaving 8 bases between them. This CDR3 is 13 amino acids long. The CDR3 coding sequence is TGTGCCTGGAGGCCACCTCCCTACAATGAGCAGTTCTTC. Its translation is CAWRPPPYNEQFF.

This chain connects TRBV30 to TRBJ1-5; TRBD1 agrees at 9 bases. V lost 3 bases, J lost 3 bases, and 9 bases stayed unmatched. Germline values: CDR1 GTSNPN, CDR2 SVGIG (reference sequence). CDR3 size: 16 residues. The chain's CDR3 is CAWSRPGTGTNQPQHF. The CDR3, as DNA: TGTGCCTGGAGCCGTCCCGGGACAGGGACCAATCAGCCCCAGCATTTT.

Only a few counts were recorded for this clone. This CDR3 is CASSLGTRGEQYV. CDR3 bases: TGTGCCAGCAGCTTGGGGACTAGGGGCGAGCAGTACGTC. J is TRBJ2-7 and V is TRBV7-9, with 8 positions matching TRBD2. The CDR3 consists of 13 residues. Germline assignment: CDR1 SEHNR and CDR2 FQNEAQ (reference sequence). With V trimmed by 3 bases and J by 6 bases, 4 bases remained unmatched.

This clone has a handful of counts. The rearrangement uses TRBV19 and TRBJ2-5, with 7 bases that match TRBD2. V shed 1 base, J shed 2 bases, and the junction held 7 bases outside the gene matches. CDR1 is LNHDA, CDR2 SQIVND, per germline (reference sequence). The CDR3 consists of 16 residues. The CDR3 DNA is TGTGCCAGTAGTATAGCTGCTAGCGGCCTTCAAGAGACCCAGTACTTC. Translation: CASSIAASGLQETQYF.

This clone was found a few times. The V call is TRBV19, the J call TRBJ2-2; D unclear. Germline CDR1 and CDR2: LNHDA and SQIVND (reference sequence). V was trimmed by 3 bases and J by 6 bases, leaving 11 bases between them. CDR3 length: 14 residues. CDR3: CASSIPVGAGELFF. The CDR3 DNA reads TGTGCCAGTAGTATCCCCGTCGGTGCCGGGGAGCTGTTTTTT.

The V call is TRBV7-9, the J call TRBJ2-7; TRBD2 matches 9 bases. This CDR3 comprises 15 residues. The trim removed 10 bases at V and 2 bases at J, leaving 12 bases unmatched. CDR1 and CDR2 (germline): SEHNR, FQNEAQ (reference sequence). The CDR3: CATSPSGAVPYEQYF. DNA of the CDR3: TGTGCCACCTCTCCTAGCGGGGCGGTTCCCTACGAGCAGTACTTC.